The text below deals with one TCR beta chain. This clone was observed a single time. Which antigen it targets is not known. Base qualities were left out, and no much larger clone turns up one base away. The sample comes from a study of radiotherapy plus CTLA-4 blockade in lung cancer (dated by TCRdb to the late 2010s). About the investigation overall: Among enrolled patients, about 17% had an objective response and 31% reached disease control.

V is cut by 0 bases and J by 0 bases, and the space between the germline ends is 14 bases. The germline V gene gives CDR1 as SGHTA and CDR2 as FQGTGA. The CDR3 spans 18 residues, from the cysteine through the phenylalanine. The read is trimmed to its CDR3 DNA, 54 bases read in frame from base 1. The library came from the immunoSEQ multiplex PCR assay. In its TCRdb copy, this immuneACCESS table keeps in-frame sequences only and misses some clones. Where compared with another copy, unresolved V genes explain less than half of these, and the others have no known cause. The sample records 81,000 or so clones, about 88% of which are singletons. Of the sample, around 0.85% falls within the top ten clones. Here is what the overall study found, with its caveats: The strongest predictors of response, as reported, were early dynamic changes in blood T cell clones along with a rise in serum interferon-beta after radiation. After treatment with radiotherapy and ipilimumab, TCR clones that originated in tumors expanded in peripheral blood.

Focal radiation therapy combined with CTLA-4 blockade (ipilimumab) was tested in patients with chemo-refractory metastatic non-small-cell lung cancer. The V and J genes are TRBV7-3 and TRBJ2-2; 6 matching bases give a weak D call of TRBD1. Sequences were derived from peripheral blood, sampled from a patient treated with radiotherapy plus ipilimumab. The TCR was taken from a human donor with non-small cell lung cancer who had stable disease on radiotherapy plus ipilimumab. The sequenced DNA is TGTGCCAGCAGCTTAACTTGGGGACAAAGCGCGAACACCGGGGAGCTGTTTTTT. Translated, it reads CASSLTWGQSANTGELFF.